These T cell receptor beta chains were read from a single sample in a study of shared clonotypes between healthy human individuals. Here immunoSEQ multiplex PCR was the method, and the copy in TCRdb shows in-frame clones only, minus some. The data show 1 million to 1.2 million clones, approximately 80% seen once. Sequenced input: memory CD4+ T cells from PBMCs. These TCRs come from a young man in good health. Some clones in this sample may be carry-over from other donors' samples. CDR3s include the opening cysteine and the closing phenylalanine or tryptophan. Each record gives: clone size, D gene, J gene, V gene, CDR3 protein, CDR3 DNA. D genes are given only for firm matches. Only part of the rows carry a size: once, few, many, or a class if the clone is expanded.

clone size: NA; D gene: NA; J gene: TRBJ1-1; V gene: TRBV5-4; CDR3 protein: CASSFGAPREAFF; CDR3 DNA: TGTGCCAGCAGCTTCGGTGCCCCCAGGGAAGCTTTCTTT
clone size: NA; D gene: NA; J gene: TRBJ1-2; V gene: TRBV5-5; CDR3 protein: CASSLSRPNYGYTF; CDR3 DNA: TGTGCCAGCAGCTTGAGTCGCCCCAACTATGGCTACACCTTC
clone size: once; D gene: NA; J gene: TRBJ1-4; V gene: TRBV6-1; CDR3 protein: CAISDAGNRGEKLFF; CDR3 DNA: TGTGCCATCAGTGACGCAGGGAACCGCGGTGAAAAACTGTTTTTT
clone size: NA; D gene: NA; J gene: TRBJ2-1; V gene: TRBV5-4; CDR3 protein: CASSKSRENEQFF; CDR3 DNA: TGTGCCAGCAGTAAAAGTCGTGAGAATGAGCAGTTCTTC
clone size: NA; D gene: TRBD2; J gene: TRBJ2-7; V gene: TRBV5-1; CDR3 protein: CASSLKLAGVYEQYF; CDR3 DNA: TGCGCCAGCAGCTTGAAACTAGCGGGAGTGTACGAGCAGTACTTC
clone size: few; D gene: TRBD1; J gene: TRBJ2-3; V gene: TRBV6-1; CDR3 protein: CASLRDRSVHTQYF; CDR3 DNA: TGTGCCAGTCTCCGGGACAGGAGTGTGCATACGCAGTATTTT
clone size: NA; D gene: TRBD1; J gene: TRBJ2-7; V gene: TRBV4-2; CDR3 protein: CASSYHDRGTYEQYF; CDR3 DNA: TGTGCCAGCAGCTACCACGACAGGGGGACCTACGAGCAGTACTTC
clone size: NA; D gene: NA; J gene: TRBJ1-2; V gene: TRBV5-4; CDR3 protein: CASSLPGAYYGYTF; CDR3 DNA: TGTGCCAGCAGCTTACCAGGGGCCTACTATGGCTACACCTTC
clone size: NA; D gene: TRBD1; J gene: TRBJ2-7; V gene: TRBV30; CDR3 protein: CAWSPGQASSEQYF; CDR3 DNA: TGTGCCTGGAGTCCGGGACAGGCCTCCTCCGAGCAGTACTTC
clone size: NA; D gene: NA; J gene: TRBJ2-7; V gene: TRBV6-5; CDR3 protein: CASSLLPGISYEQYF; CDR3 DNA: TGTGCCAGCAGCCTCCTTCCGGGCATTTCCTACGAGCAGTACTTC
clone size: many; D gene: TRBD2; J gene: TRBJ2-3; V gene: TRBV4-2; CDR3 protein: CASSLGLAGGPNTDTQYF; CDR3 DNA: TGTGCCAGCAGCCTAGGACTAGCGGGAGGGCCCAACACAGATACGCAGTATTTT
clone size: NA; D gene: NA; J gene: TRBJ2-5; V gene: TRBV5-1; CDR3 protein: CASSLTPQETQYF; CDR3 DNA: TGCGCCAGCAGCTTGACCCCCCAAGAGACCCAGTACTTC
clone size: NA; D gene: NA; J gene: TRBJ1-2; V gene: TRBV5-4; CDR3 protein: CASSFGDSPNYGYTF; CDR3 DNA: TGTGCCAGCAGCTTTGGTGACAGCCCTAACTATGGCTACACCTTC
clone size: NA; D gene: TRBD2; J gene: TRBJ2-2; V gene: TRBV11-2; CDR3 protein: CASSLGAASGDTGELFF; CDR3 DNA: TGTGCCAGCAGCTTGGGGGCGGCTAGCGGGGACACCGGGGAGCTGTTTTTT
clone size: NA; D gene: NA; J gene: TRBJ2-7; V gene: TRBV28; CDR3 protein: CASSPLNEQYF; CDR3 DNA: TGTGCCAGCAGTCCCCTGAACGAGCAGTACTTC
clone size: NA; D gene: NA; J gene: TRBJ2-1; V gene: TRBV9; CDR3 protein: CASSVAGYYNEQFF; CDR3 DNA: TGTGCCAGCAGCGTAGCAGGATACTACAATGAGCAGTTCTTC
clone size: NA; D gene: NA; J gene: TRBJ1-1; V gene: TRBV7-6; CDR3 protein: CASSRGTLTEAFF; CDR3 DNA: TGTGCCAGCAGCCGTGGGACACTCACTGAAGCTTTCTTT
clone size: NA; D gene: NA; J gene: TRBJ1-1; V gene: TRBV7-9; CDR3 protein: CASSRTGGSNTEAFF; CDR3 DNA: TGTGCCAGCAGCCGCACAGGCGGCTCAAACACTGAAGCTTTCTTT
clone size: NA; D gene: TRBD1; J gene: TRBJ1-2; V gene: TRBV5-1; CDR3 protein: CASSPIDDRGRYGYTF; CDR3 DNA: TGCGCCAGCAGTCCTATCGACGACAGGGGGAGATATGGCTACACCTTC
clone size: NA; D gene: NA; J gene: TRBJ1-1; V gene: TRBV4-1; CDR3 protein: CASSPGQLNTEAFF; CDR3 DNA: TGCGCCAGCAGCCCCGGACAGTTGAACACTGAAGCTTTCTTT
clone size: NA; D gene: NA; J gene: TRBJ2-7; V gene: TRBV7-3; CDR3 protein: CASSLTDGSSYEQYF; CDR3 DNA: TGTGCCAGCAGCTTAACTGACGGGAGCTCCTACGAGCAGTACTTC
clone size: NA; D gene: NA; J gene: TRBJ1-1; V gene: TRBV7-9; CDR3 protein: CASSFTGLEAFF; CDR3 DNA: TGTGCCAGCAGCTTTACAGGGCTTGAAGCTTTCTTT
clone size: NA; D gene: NA; J gene: TRBJ2-6; V gene: TRBV5-1; CDR3 protein: CASSGGGSEVLTF; CDR3 DNA: TGCGCCAGCAGTGGGGGAGGATCAGAAGTCCTGACTTTC
clone size: NA; D gene: NA; J gene: TRBJ2-7; V gene: TRBV25-1; CDR3 protein: CASRGGSYEQYF; CDR3 DNA: TGTGCCAGCAGGGGCGGCTCCTACGAGCAGTACTTC
clone size: NA; D gene: NA; J gene: TRBJ1-2; V gene: TRBV7-8; CDR3 protein: CASSPGGGGLYGYTF; CDR3 DNA: TGTGCCAGCAGCCCGGGAGGAGGGGGTCTCTATGGCTACACCTTC
clone size: NA; D gene: NA; J gene: TRBJ1-5; V gene: TRBV18; CDR3 protein: CASSRGTTGNQPQHF; CDR3 DNA: TGTGCCAGCTCACGGGGCACTACGGGAAATCAGCCCCAGCATTTT
clone size: NA; D gene: NA; J gene: TRBJ1-2; V gene: TRBV12-2; CDR3 protein: CASRLGRSRAYGYTF; CDR3 DNA: TGTGCAAGTCGCTTAGGTCGGTCCAGAGCTTATGGCTACACCTTC
clone size: NA; D gene: NA; J gene: TRBJ1-3; V gene: TRBV18; CDR3 protein: CASSPGTLLTGNTIYF; CDR3 DNA: TGTGCCAGCTCACCAGGGACACTTCTAACTGGAAACACCATATATTTT
clone size: NA; D gene: TRBD1; J gene: TRBJ1-4; V gene: TRBV7-9; CDR3 protein: CASSSYRTGNNEKLFF; CDR3 DNA: TGTGCCAGCAGCTCTTACCGGACAGGAAATAATGAAAAACTGTTTTTT
clone size: NA; D gene: NA; J gene: TRBJ2-2; V gene: TRBV30; CDR3 protein: CAWRGGGANTGELFF; CDR3 DNA: TGTGCCTGGAGGGGCGGGGGCGCGAACACCGGGGAGCTGTTTTTT
clone size: NA; D gene: NA; J gene: TRBJ2-3; V gene: TRBV5-5; CDR3 protein: CASSQMSADTQYF; CDR3 DNA: TGTGCCAGCAGCCAAATGAGTGCAGATACGCAGTATTTT
clone size: many; D gene: TRBD1; J gene: TRBJ2-7; V gene: TRBV9; CDR3 protein: CASSAGTGGSYEQYF; CDR3 DNA: TGTGCCAGCAGCGCCGGGACAGGGGGCTCCTACGAGCAGTACTTC
clone size: once; D gene: TRBD1; J gene: TRBJ2-1; V gene: TRBV7-9; CDR3 protein: CASNSGQGTGIYNEQFF; CDR3 DNA: TGTGCCAGCAACAGCGGGCAAGGGACAGGTATATACAATGAGCAGTTCTTC
clone size: NA; D gene: NA; J gene: TRBJ2-2; V gene: TRBV28; CDR3 protein: CASGRGNTGELFF; CDR3 DNA: TGTGCCAGCGGCCGGGGGAACACCGGGGAGCTGTTTTTT
clone size: many; D gene: NA; J gene: TRBJ2-2; V gene: TRBV5-1; CDR3 protein: CASSLGYWQNTGELFF; CDR3 DNA: TGCGCCAGCAGCTTAGGTTACTGGCAGAACACCGGGGAGCTGTTTTTT
clone size: NA; D gene: TRBD1; J gene: TRBJ2-1; V gene: TRBV29-1; CDR3 protein: CSVHRGNNEQFF; CDR3 DNA: TGCAGCGTTCACAGGGGGAACAATGAGCAGTTCTTC
clone size: NA; D gene: TRBD1; J gene: TRBJ1-5; V gene: TRBV7-3; CDR3 protein: CASSSTGGGQPQHF; CDR3 DNA: TGTGCCAGCAGCTCCACAGGGGGCGGTCAGCCCCAGCATTTT
clone size: few; D gene: NA; J gene: TRBJ1-4; V gene: TRBV6-1; CDR3 protein: CASTPRGGEKLFF; CDR3 DNA: TGTGCCAGCACCCCTCGGGGAGGTGAAAAACTGTTTTTT
clone size: NA; D gene: TRBD1; J gene: TRBJ1-5; V gene: TRBV18; CDR3 protein: CASSPGTVSNQPQHF; CDR3 DNA: TGTGCCAGCTCACCCGGGACAGTGAGCAATCAGCCCCAGCATTTT
clone size: NA; D gene: NA; J gene: TRBJ2-3; V gene: TRBV2; CDR3 protein: CASKRRISTDTQYF; CDR3 DNA: TGTGCCAGCAAGCGCCGGATAAGCACAGATACGCAGTATTTT
clone size: few; D gene: NA; J gene: TRBJ2-1; V gene: TRBV11-3; CDR3 protein: CASSLGASNEQFF; CDR3 DNA: TGTGCCAGCAGCTTAGGCGCTAGCAATGAGCAGTTCTTC
clone size: NA; D gene: NA; J gene: TRBJ2-5; V gene: TRBV5-4; CDR3 protein: CASSSQMGAGETQYF; CDR3 DNA: TGTGCCAGCAGCTCACAGATGGGGGCCGGAGAGACCCAGTACTTC
clone size: NA; D gene: TRBD2; J gene: TRBJ2-3; V gene: TRBV5-1; CDR3 protein: CASSLPSGTSTDTQYF; CDR3 DNA: TGCGCCAGCAGCTTGCCTAGCGGGACAAGCACAGATACGCAGTATTTT
clone size: NA; D gene: NA; J gene: TRBJ1-5; V gene: TRBV28; CDR3 protein: CASSILGGGRNQPQHF; CDR3 DNA: TGTGCCAGCAGTATCTTGGGCGGGGGAAGAAATCAGCCCCAGCATTTT
clone size: NA; D gene: TRBD2; J gene: TRBJ2-7; V gene: TRBV6-5; CDR3 protein: CASSYGPSGSYEQYF; CDR3 DNA: TGTGCCAGCAGTTACGGGCCTAGCGGGAGCTACGAGCAGTACTTC
clone size: NA; D gene: NA; J gene: TRBJ2-4; V gene: TRBV27; CDR3 protein: CASRPDRTFLAKNIQYF; CDR3 DNA: TGTGCCAGCAGACCTGACAGGACCTTTCTAGCCAAAAACATTCAGTACTTC
clone size: NA; D gene: NA; J gene: TRBJ2-2; V gene: TRBV27; CDR3 protein: CASRRRPRAGELFF; CDR3 DNA: TGTGCCAGCAGACGACGGCCGAGGGCCGGGGAGCTGTTTTTT
clone size: NA; D gene: NA; J gene: TRBJ2-3; V gene: TRBV7-9; CDR3 protein: CASSPPTVEPGTDTQYF; CDR3 DNA: TGTGCCAGCAGCCCCCCAACGGTCGAGCCAGGCACAGATACGCAGTATTTT
clone size: NA; D gene: NA; J gene: TRBJ1-5; V gene: TRBV28; CDR3 protein: CASSLRGLARGQPQHF; CDR3 DNA: TGTGCCAGCAGTTTGAGGGGACTCGCACGGGGTCAGCCCCAGCATTTT
clone size: NA; D gene: NA; J gene: TRBJ2-2; V gene: TRBV28; CDR3 protein: CASSPNRGRAGELFF; CDR3 DNA: TGTGCCAGCAGTCCAAACAGGGGGAGGGCCGGGGAGCTGTTTTTT
clone size: few; D gene: NA; J gene: TRBJ1-1; V gene: TRBV19; CDR3 protein: CASSPLLGGAFF; CDR3 DNA: TGTGCCAGTAGTCCGCTGCTGGGTGGGGCTTTCTTT
clone size: once; D gene: TRBD1; J gene: TRBJ1-5; V gene: TRBV5-1; CDR3 protein: CASSATGAQGQPQHF; CDR3 DNA: TGCGCCAGCAGCGCGACAGGGGCACAGGGTCAGCCCCAGCATTTT
clone size: NA; D gene: TRBD1; J gene: TRBJ1-2; V gene: TRBV2; CDR3 protein: CASRGGQGDLLNYGYTF; CDR3 DNA: TGTGCCAGCAGGGGCGGACAGGGGGACCTTCTTAACTATGGCTACACCTTC
clone size: NA; D gene: NA; J gene: TRBJ2-5; V gene: TRBV28; CDR3 protein: CASSLLRGLQETQYF; CDR3 DNA: TGTGCCAGCAGTTTACTGAGGGGCCTACAAGAGACCCAGTACTTC
clone size: once; D gene: NA; J gene: TRBJ2-7; V gene: TRBV28; CDR3 protein: CASIPRGLGRGQYF; CDR3 DNA: TGTGCCAGCATCCCTAGGGGTCTCGGCCGTGGGCAGTACTTC
clone size: few; D gene: NA; J gene: TRBJ2-5; V gene: TRBV5-6; CDR3 protein: CASSLRPGETQYF; CDR3 DNA: TGTGCCAGCAGCTTGAGACCGGGAGAGACCCAGTACTTC
clone size: NA; D gene: NA; J gene: TRBJ2-7; V gene: TRBV2; CDR3 protein: CASSNLRTYEQYF; CDR3 DNA: TGTGCCAGCAGCAACCTTAGGACCTACGAGCAGTACTTC
clone size: NA; D gene: TRBD2; J gene: TRBJ2-3; V gene: TRBV27; CDR3 protein: CASSLSLAGAFRADTQYF; CDR3 DNA: TGTGCCAGCAGTTTATCTCTAGCGGGAGCGTTTCGGGCAGATACGCAGTATTTT
clone size: NA; D gene: NA; J gene: TRBJ1-1; V gene: TRBV19; CDR3 protein: CASTGLTEAFF; CDR3 DNA: TGTGCCAGTACCGGGCTTACTGAAGCTTTCTTT